This record concerns one T cell receptor (beta chain) sequence. This receptor's antigen is unknown. No clone much larger than this one lies a single base away; base qualities are absent. For sequencing of the TCRbeta CDR3 region, genomic DNA was extracted from the sorted cells. TCRbeta CDR3 regions were sequenced using the immunoSEQ Assay. Held by TCRdb, this immuneACCESS table contains in-frame sequences only and omits some clones. Under half of the omission traces to an unresolved V gene where checked; the cause of the rest is unknown. A total of roughly 72,000 clones appear in this sample, roughly 80% of them only once. The top ten clonotypes cover roughly 5.3% of the sample. This sample is part of a study of OX40 agonist ivuxolimab in advanced cancers. Regarding the study in general: The costimulatory receptor OX40 (CD134) was targeted by ivuxolimab, a fully human IgG2 agonistic monoclonal antibody. Intravenous ivuxolimab was administered to patients every 2 weeks at six dose levels: 0.01, 0.1, 0.3, 1.5, 3 and 10 mg/kg. Among the 52 dose-escalation patients, 19 had hepatocellular carcinoma, approximately 15 melanoma, 9 renal cell carcinoma and 9 head and neck cancer. A male proportion of roughly 85% and a mean age of approximately 60 years, ranging from roughly 23 to 80, were recorded for the dose-escalation cohort. Patients were allowed to have had prior anti-PD-1, anti-PD-L1 or anti-CTLA-4 therapy, and more than 30% of the dose-escalation patients had previously received checkpoint inhibitors. Partial responses occurred in three dose-escalation patients: two with cutaneous melanoma and one with hepatocellular carcinoma. The purpose of peripheral TCRbeta sequencing was to test whether ivuxolimab changed TCR sequence diversity and led to clonal T-cell expansion. The paper covers the monotherapy dose-escalation part of the phase I ivuxolimab trial, which included N ≈ 54 patients.

The paper's findings and limits, for the study overall: In the 0.1-3.0 mg/kg groups, partial responders were among the patients with the lowest normalized peripheral clonal expansion, particularly in CD8+ T cells. On average, CD8+ T cells showed more expanded clones than CD4+ T cells after ivuxolimab. At doses of 0.1 to 3.0 mg/kg, clonal expansion of both CD4+ and CD8+ T cells in blood was seen between baseline and week 6. The antigen specificity of the peripheral T cells that underwent clonal expansion was not determined. Low levels of normalized T-cell clonal expansion were also seen in some patients who did not respond.

From cysteine to phenylalanine, the CDR3 is 12 amino acids long. Left in the record is the CDR3 DNA by itself, 36 bases read in frame from the first base. V sheds 0 bases and J sheds 6 bases, leaving 3 bases between their ends. From a lookup of the germline V gene (reference sequence), CDR1 and CDR2 are PRHDT and FYEKMQ. The trial excluded patients who had a history of autoimmune disease or were on systemic immunosuppression. In every dose cohort, peripheral blood was drawn for TCR sequencing at baseline, cycle 4 day 1, and cycle 7 day 1. The samples were drawn from a first-in-human, open-label, multicenter phase I dose-escalation trial of ivuxolimab. Adults with locally advanced or metastatic melanoma, renal cell carcinoma, hepatocellular carcinoma or head and neck squamous cell carcinoma were enrolled in the trial. Before TCR sequencing, CD4+ T cells and CD8+ T cells were sorted from peripheral blood as separate populations.

The rearranged chain carries TRBV13 and TRBJ1-5; the D gene is not confidently resolved. Sequences were derived from CD4+ or CD8+ T cells sorted from blood, sampled in a trial of the OX40 agonist ivuxolimab. This TCR came from an adult with an advanced solid tumor such as melanoma, head and neck, liver or kidney cancer. DNA sequence: TGTGCCAGCAGCTTAGGCCTTCAGCCCCAGCATTTT. Its protein is CASSLGLQPQHF.